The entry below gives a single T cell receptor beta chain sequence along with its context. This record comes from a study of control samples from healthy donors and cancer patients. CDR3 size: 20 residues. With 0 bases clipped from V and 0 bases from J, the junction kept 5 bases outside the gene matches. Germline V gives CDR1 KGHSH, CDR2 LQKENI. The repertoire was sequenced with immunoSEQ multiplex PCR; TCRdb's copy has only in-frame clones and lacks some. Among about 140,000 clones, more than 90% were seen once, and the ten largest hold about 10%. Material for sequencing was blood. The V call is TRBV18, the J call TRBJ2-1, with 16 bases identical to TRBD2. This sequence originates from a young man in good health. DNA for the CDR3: TGTGCCAGCTCACCACCGAGGGGACTAGCGGGAGGGTTCTCCTACAATGAGCAGTTCTTC. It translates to CASSPPRGLAGGFSYNEQFF.